This T cell receptor (beta chain) was identified during a study of blood T cell repertoires in COVID-19. Background on the study: COVID-19 samples collected from the United States, Italy and Spain covered acute and convalescent phases. T cells, B-cell-depleted T cells, or PBMCs provided the cDNA or gDNA that served as material.

This clone was observed a single time. Authors' processing steps: Reference gene primer amplification yielded estimated nucleated cell counts. Clones were sequenced by immunoSEQ multiplex PCR, and TCRdb holds only the in-frame ones, with some missing. The D gene and trimming were derived from the DNA, and the V and J assignments and clone size from that table. The sample holds around 63,000 clones, approximately 80% seen once. CDR1 SGHDT and CDR2 YYEEEE come from the germline V gene. This CDR3 spans 16 amino acids. Germline trimming cut 0 bases from V and 3 bases from J; bases unmatched to any gene: 8.

This clonotype was obtained from a man in his 60s with acute or convalescent COVID-19. V usage is TRBV5-6 and J usage is TRBJ1-1, with 7 bases identical to TRBD1. The sequenced sample consisted of peripheral blood. CDR3 sequence reads: CASSLVKGARDTEAFF. The CDR3 bases are TGTGCCAGCAGCTTGGTAAAGGGGGCCCGAGACACTGAAGCTTTCTTT.